These T cell receptor beta chains were read from a single sample in a study of cytomegalovirus exposure and HLA in healthy donors. The protocol was immunoSEQ multiplex PCR, while the TCRdb copy is restricted to in-frame clones and leaves out a portion. The sample records approximately 150,000 clones, 70% to 80% being singletons. Specimen: PBMCs. Receptors originate from a middle-aged man in good health and CMV-seronegative. CDR3s include the opening cysteine and the closing phenylalanine or tryptophan. D genes are given only for firm matches. A clone size is listed for some rows: how often the clone was seen (once, few, many), or a class if it is expanded.

J: TRBJ2-7
V: TRBV6-6
size: -
D: -
CDR3: CASSNARGLSSGEQYF
DNA: TGTGCCAGCAGTAACGCTCGTGGCCTCTCCTCAGGGGAGCAGTACTTC

J: TRBJ2-2
V: TRBV9
size: -
D: -
CDR3: CASSALSGYTGELFF
DNA: TGTGCCAGCAGCGCCCTCAGCGGATACACCGGGGAGCTGTTTTTT

J: TRBJ2-3
V: TRBV30
size: -
D: TRBD2
CDR3: CAWRPLVRLAGGTDTQYF
DNA: TGTGCCTGGAGACCCCTCGTCCGACTAGCGGGAGGCACAGATACGCAGTATTTT

J: TRBJ1-4
V: TRBV10-3
size: -
D: -
CDR3: CAISESGLENEKLFF
DNA: TGTGCCATCAGTGAGTCGGGACTGGAAAATGAAAAACTGTTTTTT

J: TRBJ2-5
V: TRBV5-4
size: -
D: -
CDR3: CASSLSRDSLKETQYF
DNA: TGTGCCAGCAGCTTGTCCCGTGACAGCCTTAAGGAGACCCAGTACTTC

J: TRBJ2-1
V: TRBV6-5
size: -
D: TRBD2
CDR3: CASREPGLAGGEQFF
DNA: TGTGCCAGCAGGGAACCGGGACTAGCGGGAGGTGAGCAGTTCTTC

J: TRBJ2-4
V: TRBV28
size: once
D: TRBD1
CDR3: CASRGTVRDIQYF
DNA: TGTGCCAGCAGAGGGACAGTTCGGGACATTCAGTACTTC

J: TRBJ2-5
V: TRBV12-5
size: -
D: -
CDR3: CASGSGSQETQYF
DNA: TGTGCTAGTGGGTCAGGGTCCCAAGAGACCCAGTACTTC

J: TRBJ1-2
V: TRBV18
size: -
D: -
CDR3: CASSPSDGYTF
DNA: TGTGCCAGCTCGCCCTCGGATGGCTACACCTTC

J: TRBJ2-6
V: TRBV2
size: -
D: TRBD2
CDR3: CASRSGARAPGANGLTF
DNA: TGTGCCAGCAGGAGCGGGGCCAGGGCCCCTGGGGCCAACGGCCTGACTTTC

J: TRBJ2-3
V: TRBV5-1
size: -
D: TRBD1
CDR3: CASSLSGTGGYSSTDTQYF
DNA: TGCGCCAGCAGTCTTTCCGGGACAGGGGGATATTCTAGCACAGATACGCAGTATTTT

J: TRBJ2-5
V: TRBV5-6
size: -
D: -
CDR3: CASSSLRGGETQYF
DNA: TGTGCCAGCAGCTCCCTCCGTGGGGGGGAGACCCAGTACTTC

J: TRBJ1-4
V: TRBV7-8
size: -
D: -
CDR3: CASSPRGEEKLFF
DNA: TGTGCCAGCAGCCCGCGGGGCGAGGAAAAACTGTTTTTT

J: TRBJ2-7
V: TRBV18
size: once
D: TRBD2
CDR3: CASSKIAGVREQYF
DNA: TGTGCCAGCTCAAAGATAGCGGGGGTGCGAGAGCAGTACTTC

J: TRBJ1-1
V: TRBV4-3
size: -
D: TRBD1
CDR3: CASSQDLWGTVVNTEAFF
DNA: TGCGCCAGCAGCCAAGATCTCTGGGGGACAGTTGTGAACACTGAAGCTTTCTTT

J: TRBJ2-7
V: TRBV6-1
size: -
D: -
CDR3: CASSEWQKDTTAEQYF
DNA: TGTGCCAGCAGTGAATGGCAGAAGGACACCACGGCCGAGCAGTACTTC

J: TRBJ1-1
V: TRBV18
size: -
D: -
CDR3: CASSGSESEAFF
DNA: TGTGCCAGCTCCGGCAGCGAGTCTGAAGCTTTCTTT

J: TRBJ2-1
V: TRBV25-1
size: -
D: -
CDR3: CASSITEYNEQFF
DNA: TGTGCCAGCAGTATTACAGAATACAATGAGCAGTTCTTC

J: TRBJ2-1
V: TRBV4-1
size: -
D: TRBD2
CDR3: CASSQQTSGRYNEQFF
DNA: TGCGCCAGCAGCCAACAAACTAGCGGGAGGTACAATGAGCAGTTCTTC

J: TRBJ2-5
V: TRBV7-6
size: -
D: -
CDR3: CASSLADFQTQYF
DNA: TGTGCCAGCAGCTTAGCGGACTTCCAGACCCAGTACTTC

J: TRBJ2-7
V: TRBV28
size: -
D: TRBD2
CDR3: CACSAGIHEQYF
DNA: TGTGCCTGCTCAGCGGGGATCCACGAGCAGTACTTC

J: TRBJ2-7
V: TRBV5-1
size: few
D: TRBD2
CDR3: CASSFRGGDPYEQYF
DNA: TGCGCCAGCAGCTTCCGGGGGGGCGATCCCTACGAGCAGTACTTC

J: TRBJ1-2
V: TRBV19
size: -
D: -
CDR3: CASSTQVNYGYTF
DNA: TGTGCCAGTAGTACGCAGGTTAACTATGGCTACACCTTC

J: TRBJ1-6
V: TRBV7-8
size: -
D: -
CDR3: CASSSPLRDTQENSPLHF
DNA: TGTGCCAGCAGCTCCCCACTCCGGGACACCCAGGAGAATTCACCCCTCCACTTT

J: TRBJ2-7
V: TRBV5-5
size: few
D: TRBD1
CDR3: CASSFWDREDEQYF
DNA: TGTGCCAGCAGCTTTTGGGACAGGGAAGACGAGCAGTACTTC

J: TRBJ1-6
V: TRBV27
size: -
D: TRBD1
CDR3: CASSFSRTGNSPLHF
DNA: TGTGCCAGCAGTTTCTCGAGGACAGGGAATTCACCCCTCCACTTT

J: TRBJ2-1
V: TRBV5-6
size: few
D: TRBD2
CDR3: CASSPGLAGLNEQFF
DNA: TGTGCCAGCAGCCCGGGACTAGCGGGATTAAATGAGCAGTTCTTC

J: TRBJ2-4
V: TRBV30
size: -
D: -
CDR3: CAWSGDASKNSQYF
DNA: TGTGCCTGGAGTGGTGACGCGTCCAAAAACAGTCAGTACTTC

J: TRBJ2-7
V: TRBV11-3
size: -
D: TRBD2
CDR3: CASSPSGISYEQYF
DNA: TGTGCCAGCAGCCCTAGCGGGATCTCCTACGAGCAGTACTTC

J: TRBJ2-5
V: TRBV5-1
size: -
D: -
CDR3: CASSLGLVEEQETQYF
DNA: TGCGCCAGCAGCTTGGGACTAGTAGAGGAACAAGAGACCCAGTACTTC

J: TRBJ2-3
V: TRBV11-2
size: -
D: -
CDR3: CASSPQGLTTDTQYF
DNA: TGTGCCAGCAGTCCCCAGGGTTTAACCACAGATACGCAGTATTTT

J: TRBJ2-6
V: TRBV4-2
size: few
D: TRBD2
CDR3: CASSQDAGVGANVLTF
DNA: TGTGCCAGCAGCCAAGATGCGGGGGTTGGGGCCAACGTCCTGACTTTC

J: TRBJ2-7
V: TRBV7-2
size: -
D: TRBD1
CDR3: CASSPDRGYNQQYF
DNA: TGTGCCAGCAGCCCGGACAGGGGCTACAACCAGCAGTACTTC

J: TRBJ2-7
V: TRBV29-1
size: -
D: TRBD2
CDR3: CSVDTGLGLAGETYEQYF
DNA: TGCAGCGTTGACACGGGGTTGGGACTAGCGGGAGAAACTTACGAGCAGTACTTC

J: TRBJ2-2
V: TRBV7-8
size: few
D: -
CDR3: CASSLVGVNTGELFF
DNA: TGTGCCAGCAGCTTAGTGGGAGTTAACACCGGGGAGCTGTTTTTT

J: TRBJ1-1
V: TRBV11-1
size: -
D: TRBD1
CDR3: CASSFDRVNTEAFF
DNA: TGTGCCAGCAGCTTTGACAGGGTGAACACTGAAGCTTTCTTT

J: TRBJ2-3
V: TRBV13
size: few
D: TRBD2
CDR3: CASSSASREGLADTQYF
DNA: TGTGCCAGCAGCTCAGCATCGCGGGAGGGCCTGGCAGATACGCAGTATTTT

J: TRBJ1-1
V: TRBV12-5
size: -
D: -
CDR3: CASGLGSGTEAFF
DNA: TGTGCTAGTGGTTTGGGTTCGGGGACTGAAGCTTTCTTT

J: TRBJ2-2
V: TRBV2
size: -
D: TRBD2
CDR3: CASALAGGSNTGELFF
DNA: TGTGCCAGCGCCCTAGCGGGAGGGTCGAACACCGGGGAGCTGTTTTTT

J: TRBJ2-1
V: TRBV7-9
size: -
D: TRBD1
CDR3: CASSSDRGHNEQFF
DNA: TGTGCCAGCAGCTCGGACAGGGGACACAATGAGCAGTTCTTC

J: TRBJ1-4
V: TRBV5-5
size: -
D: -
CDR3: CASSLGGDPSEKLFF
DNA: TGTGCCAGCAGCTTGGGCGGGGACCCTAGTGAAAAACTGTTTTTT

J: TRBJ1-5
V: TRBV5-4
size: -
D: TRBD1
CDR3: CASSTQGTVGSNQPQHF
DNA: TGTGCCAGCAGCACCCAAGGGACAGTGGGGAGCAATCAGCCCCAGCATTTT

J: TRBJ2-7
V: TRBV29-1
size: -
D: TRBD2
CDR3: CSAALAGGNEQYF
DNA: TGCAGCGCTGCCCTAGCGGGAGGAAACGAGCAGTACTTC

J: TRBJ2-7
V: TRBV7-2
size: once
D: -
CDR3: CASSLGPGRTSEQYF
DNA: TGTGCCAGCAGCTTAGGTCCTGGGAGGACGAGCGAGCAGTACTTC

J: TRBJ2-7
V: TRBV28
size: -
D: -
CDR3: CASRHGQFPYEQYF
DNA: TGTGCCAGCAGGCATGGACAGTTCCCCTACGAGCAGTACTTC